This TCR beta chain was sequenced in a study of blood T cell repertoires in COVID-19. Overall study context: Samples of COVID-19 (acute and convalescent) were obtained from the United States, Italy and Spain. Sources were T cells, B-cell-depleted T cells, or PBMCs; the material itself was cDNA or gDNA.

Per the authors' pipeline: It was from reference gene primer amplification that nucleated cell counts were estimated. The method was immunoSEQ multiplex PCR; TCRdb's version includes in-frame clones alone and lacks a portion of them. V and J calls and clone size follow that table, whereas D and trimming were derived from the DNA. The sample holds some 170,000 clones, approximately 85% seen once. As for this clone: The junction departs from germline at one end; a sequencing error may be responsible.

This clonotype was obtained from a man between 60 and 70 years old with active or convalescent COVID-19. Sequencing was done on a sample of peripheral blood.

The CDR3 is CASSLAGVGTDTQYF. The CDR3 DNA reads TGTGCCAGCAGTTTAGCGGGAGTAGGCACAGATACGCAGTATTTT. The chain employs TRBV7-9 and TRBJ2-3, with TRBD2 matching 9 bases. CDR1 is SEHNR, CDR2 FQNEAQ, per germline (reference sequence). CDR3 length: 15 residues. Full variable domain (outside the CDR3, taken from reference TRBV7-9 and TRBJ2-3): DTGVSQNPRHKITKRGQNVTFRCDPISEHNRLYWYRQTLGQGPEFLTYFQNEAQLEKSRLLSDRFSAERPKGSFSTLEIQRTEQGDSAMYLCASSLAGVGTDTQYFGPGTRLTVL.